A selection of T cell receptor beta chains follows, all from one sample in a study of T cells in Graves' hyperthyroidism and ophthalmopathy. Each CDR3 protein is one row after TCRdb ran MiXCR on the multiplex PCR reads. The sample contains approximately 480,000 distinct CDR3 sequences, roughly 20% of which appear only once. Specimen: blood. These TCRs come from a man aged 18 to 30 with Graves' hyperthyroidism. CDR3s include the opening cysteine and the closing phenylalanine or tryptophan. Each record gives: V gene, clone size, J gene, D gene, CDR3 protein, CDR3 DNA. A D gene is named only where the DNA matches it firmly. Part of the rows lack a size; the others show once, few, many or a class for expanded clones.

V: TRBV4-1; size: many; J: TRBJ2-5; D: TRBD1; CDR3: CASSQDAQGAGETQYF; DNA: TGCGCCAGCAGCCAAGATGCACAGGGGGCTGGAGAGACCCAGTACTTC
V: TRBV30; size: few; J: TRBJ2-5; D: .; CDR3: CAWSVLGEETQYF; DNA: TGTGCCTGGAGTGTACTTGGGGAAGAGACCCAGTACTTC
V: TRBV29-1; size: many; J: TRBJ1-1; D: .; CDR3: CSGQQMNTEAFF; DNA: TGCAGCGGACAACAGATGAACACTGAAGCTTTCTTT
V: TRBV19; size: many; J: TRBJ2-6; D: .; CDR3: CASSSGRDHSGANVLTF; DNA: TGTGCCAGTAGTTCCGGCCGAGATCACTCTGGGGCCAACGTCCTGACTTTC
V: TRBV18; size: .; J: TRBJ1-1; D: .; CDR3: CASSLTGNGIMNTEAFF; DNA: TGTGCCAGCTCACTCACGGGGAACGGTATAATGAACACTGAAGCTTTCTTT
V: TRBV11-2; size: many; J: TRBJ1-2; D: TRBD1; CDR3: CASSLGDRRTSNYGYTF; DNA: TGTGCCAGCAGCTTGGGGGACAGGAGAACCTCTAACTATGGCTACACCTTC
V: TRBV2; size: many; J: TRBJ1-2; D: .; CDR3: CASSERTQGNYGYTF; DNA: TGTGCCAGCAGTGAAAGGACTCAGGGGAACTATGGCTACACCTTC
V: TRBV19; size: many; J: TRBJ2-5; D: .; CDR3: CASSEGLRGETQYF; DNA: TGTGCCAGTAGTGAGGGCCTCCGAGGAGAGACCCAGTACTTC
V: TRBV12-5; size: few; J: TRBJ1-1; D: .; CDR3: CASGFLPEPGNTEAFF; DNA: TGTGCTAGTGGTTTCTTACCCGAACCGGGGAACACTGAAGCTTTCTTT
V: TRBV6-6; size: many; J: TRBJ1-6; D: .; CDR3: CASSNYNSPLHF; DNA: TGTGCCAGCAGTAACTATAATTCACCCCTCCACTTT
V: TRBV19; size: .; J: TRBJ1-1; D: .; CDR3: CATNTKMNTEAFF; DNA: TGTGCCACTAATACTAAGATGAACACTGAAGCTTTCTTT
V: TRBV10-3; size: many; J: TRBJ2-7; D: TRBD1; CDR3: CAISEKDRGGEQYF; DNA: TGTGCCATCAGTGAGAAGGACAGGGGGGGCGAGCAGTACTTC
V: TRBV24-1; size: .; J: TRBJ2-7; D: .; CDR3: CATRRGHNSYEQYF; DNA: TGTGCCACCCGACGGGGACACAACTCTTACGAGCAGTACTTC
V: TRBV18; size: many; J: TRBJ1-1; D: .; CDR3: CASSPLDRLNTEAFF; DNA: TGTGCCAGCTCACCCCTGGACAGACTGAACACTGAAGCTTTCTTT
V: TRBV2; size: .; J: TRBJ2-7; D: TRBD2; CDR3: CASSAIASGNEQYF; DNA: TGTGCCAGCAGTGCGATTGCTAGCGGGAACGAGCAGTACTTC
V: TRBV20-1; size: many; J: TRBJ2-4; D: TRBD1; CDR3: CSARVPGQVLAKNIQYF; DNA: TGCAGTGCTAGAGTGCCGGGACAGGTACTAGCCAAAAACATTCAGTACTTC
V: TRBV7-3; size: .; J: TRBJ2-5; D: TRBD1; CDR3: CASSPSTGGQETQYF; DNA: TGTGCCAGCAGCCCCTCAACAGGGGGCCAAGAGACCCAGTACTTC
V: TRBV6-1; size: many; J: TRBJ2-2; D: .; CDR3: CASTDWGIGELFF; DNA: TGTGCCAGCACCGACTGGGGGATTGGGGAGCTGTTTTTT
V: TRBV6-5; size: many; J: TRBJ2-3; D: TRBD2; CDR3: CASSWTSGGSGDTQYF; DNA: TGTGCCAGCAGTTGGACTAGCGGGGGTTCCGGAGATACGCAGTATTTT
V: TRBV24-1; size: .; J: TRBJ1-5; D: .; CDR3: CATSGQGYQPQHF; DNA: TGTGCCACCAGTGGGCAGGGTTATCAGCCCCAGCATTTT
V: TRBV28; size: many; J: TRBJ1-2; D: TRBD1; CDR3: CASSSPGTGDYGYTF; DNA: TGTGCCAGCAGTTCACCCGGGACAGGGGACTATGGCTACACCTTC
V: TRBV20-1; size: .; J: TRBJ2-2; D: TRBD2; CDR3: CSAESGGASGELFF; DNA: TGCAGTGCCGAAAGCGGGGGGGCGTCCGGGGAGCTGTTTTTT
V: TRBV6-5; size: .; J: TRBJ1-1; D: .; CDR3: CASSYMFGEVLTEAFF; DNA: TGTGCCAGCAGTTACATGTTCGGGGAGGTTTTGACTGAAGCTTTCTTT
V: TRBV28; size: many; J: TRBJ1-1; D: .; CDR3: CASSLYSNTEAFF; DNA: TGTGCCAGCAGTTTATACTCCAACACTGAAGCTTTCTTT
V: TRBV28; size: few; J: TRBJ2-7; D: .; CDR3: CASTLGSEQYF; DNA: TGTGCCAGCACCCTAGGGTCCGAGCAGTACTTC
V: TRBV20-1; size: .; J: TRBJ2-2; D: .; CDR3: CSAPLQDSGELFF; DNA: TGCAGTGCCCCACTCCAGGACAGCGGGGAGCTGTTTTTT
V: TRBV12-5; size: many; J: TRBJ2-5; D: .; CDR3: CASGPRWTQYF; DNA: TGTGCTAGTGGCCCAAGATGGACCCAGTACTTC